What follows are 29 T cell receptor beta chains derived from one specimen sequenced in a study of T cell responses to AZD1222 COVID-19 vaccine. The data were produced by immunoSEQ multiplex PCR, yet TCRdb's version contains in-frame clones alone and is incomplete. This table holds approximately 89,000 clones, roughly 94% found once. This specimen was peripheral blood, taken on day 0 of AZD1222 vaccination. The receptors stem from an adult in good health.

The rearrangement joins TRBV10-3 to TRBJ2-2, with a possible D match to TRBD1 (7 bases). The CDR3 has 16 residues. The V end was cut by 8 bases, the J end by 2 bases, with 18 bases between. The V gene's germline CDR1 is ENHRY and CDR2 SYGVKD. The CDR3, as DNA: TGTGCCATCCATGCCCGGGGGACAGTCAACACCGGGGAGCTGTTTTTT. Protein sequence: CAIHARGTVNTGELFF.

The chain uses TRBV28 and TRBJ2-6, with TRBD1 matching over 9 bases. Germline V gene sequence: CDR1 MDHEN, CDR2 SYDVKM. Trimming cost V 6 bases and J 1 base; bases outside gene matches: 7. The CDR3 is made up of 17 amino acids. The CDR3: CASSDGTGPSGANVLTF. CDR3 bases: TGTGCCAGCAGCGACGGGACAGGGCCGTCTGGGGCCAACGTCCTGACTTTC.

The table lists this clone with a count of one. Germline and junction disagree at one end, which may indicate a read error. The chain has TRBV6-5 and TRBJ2-6, with TRBD1 identical over 10 bases. The CDR3 is 13 residues long. Germline V gene data show CDR1 as MNHEY and CDR2 as SVGAGI. CDR3: CASRGRDRGRTAF. CDR3 DNA: TGTGCCAGCAGAGGGCGGGACAGGGGACGAACGGCTTTC.

The chain links TRBV14 to TRBJ2-2; perhaps D is TRBD1 or TRBD2 (5 bases each). The CDR3 loop spans 16 amino acids. Germline CDR1 and CDR2: SGHDN and FVKESK. Trimming removed 1 base at V and 6 bases at J, with 15 bases between. CDR3 in amino acids: CASSQVQGVGSGELFF. The DNA of the CDR3 is TGTGCCAGCAGCCAAGTCCAGGGAGTGGGATCCGGGGAGCTGTTTTTT.

The chain links TRBV28 to TRBJ2-5, with D perhaps matching TRBD2 (5 bases). Per the germline V gene, CDR1 is MDHEN and CDR2 is SYDVKM. The CDR3 sequence is 12 residues long. Between the trimmed V and J ends, which lost 7 bases and 5 bases, there was a span of 11 bases. CDR3 loop: CASTRREETQYF. The CDR3 DNA reads as TGTGCCAGCACTCGAAGGGAGGAGACCCAGTACTTC.

The chain has TRBV5-4 and TRBJ2-1, with TRBD2 as a possible D gene (6 bases). The CDR3 loop spans 14 amino acids. The V gene lost 1 base and the J gene lost 1 base, with 6 bases spanning the gap. Germline V gene data show CDR1 as SGHNT and CDR2 as YYREEE (reference sequence). The CDR3 DNA reads TGTGCCAGCAGCTTGAGCGGGTCCTACAATGAGCAGTTCTTC. This translates into CASSLSGSYNEQFF.

CDR3 nucleotide sequence: TGCGCCAGCAGTCAATGGACGGTTGCCTACGAGCAGTACTTC. It translates to CASSQWTVAYEQYF. The chain couples TRBV23-1 to TRBJ2-7; D gene unclear. TRBV23-1 belongs to the ORF category, with a function that is uncertain. The CDR3 has 14 residues. Trimming took 1 base from V and 2 from J, leaving 9 bases between them.

The gene calls are TRBV19 and TRBJ2-7; D tentatively fits TRBD1 or TRBD2 (5 bases each). The CDR3 totals 14 residues. Germline lookup yields CDR1 LNHDA and CDR2 SQIVND (reference sequence). Trimming pared 4 bases from V and 2 bases from J, leaving 12 bases between. The CDR3 DNA reads as TGTGCCAGTAGTAGGACGGGGCTGACCTACGAGCAGTACTTC. It yields the protein CASSRTGLTYEQYF.

The chain recombines TRBV27 with TRBJ1-5; D is possibly TRBD1 (6 bases). Trimming removed 5 bases from V and 4 bases from J, with 21 bases in between. Germline V gene sequence: CDR1 MNHEY, CDR2 SMNVEV (reference sequence). This CDR3 is built from 17 residues. The CDR3 reads CASSPSLGGPPNQPQHF. The DNA of the CDR3 is TGTGCCAGCAGTCCTTCCTTGGGGGGCCCCCCTAATCAGCCCCAGCATTTT.

The chain couples TRBV18 to TRBJ2-1; D is unresolved. The CDR3 is 13 residues long. The germline gives CDR1 KGHSH, CDR2 LQKENI. V was trimmed by 3 bases and J by 5 bases, leaving 8 bases between them. In DNA form, the CDR3 reads TGTGCCAGCTCACCCTCCCCCAACAATGAGCAGTTCTTC. Its translation: CASSPSPNNEQFF.

Here the CDR3 reads CASSLAGGDYEQYF. CDR3 nucleotide sequence: TGTGCCAGCAGTCTAGCGGGAGGAGACTACGAGCAGTACTTC. The V and J genes are TRBV5-4 and TRBJ2-7, with TRBD2 identical over 11 bases. The CDR3 loop spans 14 amino acids. CDR1 is SGHNT and CDR2 is YYREEE in the germline V gene (reference sequence). Germline trimming cut 5 bases from V and 3 bases from J; bases unmatched to any gene: 4.

The V and J genes are TRBV25-1 and TRBJ2-7; 7 bases fit TRBD2. J was trimmed by 4 bases and V by 1 base; bases with no gene match: 10. This CDR3 has 16 amino acids. Germline V gene sequence: CDR1 MGHDK, CDR2 SYGVNS. This CDR3 is CASSEWGGSALYEQYF. CDR3 coding DNA: TGTGCCAGCAGTGAATGGGGGGGTAGTGCCCTTTACGAGCAGTACTTC.

The chain carries TRBV29-1 and TRBJ1-2, with 7 nucleotides matching TRBD1. Germline CDR1 and CDR2: SQVTM and ANQGSEA. The CDR3 runs to 15 residues. The V and J ends lost 1 base and 5 bases, in that order; junction bases with no gene match: 10. CDR3 in DNA: TGCAGCGTTGAAGCGCTAAGGACAGGCGCTTATGGCTACACCTTC. Translation: CSVEALRTGAYGYTF.

Turning to this clone: At one of its ends the junction is not consistent with the germline gene, which may arise from a read error. This chain uses TRBV27 with TRBJ2-1; D is undetermined. CDR1 and CDR2 (germline): MNHEY, SMNVEV (reference sequence). The CDR3 loop spans 12 amino acids. CDR3 sequence reads: CASSSPRILWVF. As DNA, the CDR3 is TGTGCCAGCAGTTCTCCCCGGATCCTTTGGGTCTTC.

The V and J genes are TRBV5-1 and TRBJ2-2; D possibly corresponds to TRBD2 (6 bases). V was pared by 3 bases and J by 3 bases, with 12 bases between. Germline CDR1 and CDR2: SGHRS and YFSETQ. CDR3 size: 15 residues. The CDR3 here is CASSSRDFDTGELFF. The CDR3, as DNA: TGCGCCAGCAGCTCCCGGGACTTTGACACCGGGGAGCTGTTTTTT.

The CDR3 loop reads CASSPLTSGTYEQYF. CDR3 DNA: TGTGCCAGCTCACCACTCACCAGCGGAACCTACGAGCAGTACTTC. This chain links TRBV18 with TRBJ2-7; D may be TRBD2 (5 bases). CDR3 length: 15 residues. Germline V gives CDR1 KGHSH, CDR2 LQKENI. The germline V and J ends were trimmed by 1 base and 2 bases, with 12 bases remaining between them.

This clone was recorded only once. The chain is built from TRBV5-6 and TRBJ2-7; 13 nucleotides match TRBD2. Trimming removed 3 bases from V and 2 bases from J; junction bases left unmatched: 2. The CDR3 loop spans 15 amino acids. Germline CDR1 and CDR2: SGHDT and YYEEEE. The CDR3 DNA follows: TGTGCCAGCAGCTGGGGACTAGCGGGAACCTACGAGCAGTACTTC. It translates to CASSWGLAGTYEQYF.

This sequence joins TRBV5-1 and TRBJ2-1; unclear D gene. This CDR3 comprises 14 residues. Trimming stripped 1 base from V and 10 bases from J, with 15 bases between. CDR1 and CDR2 from the germline V gene are SGHRS and YFSETQ. CDR3 in amino acids: CASSLFSVTAEQFF. The CDR3 nucleotides read TGCGCCAGCAGCTTGTTCTCGGTGACGGCGGAGCAGTTCTTC.

V is TRBV7-2 and J is TRBJ2-3, with 12 nucleotides matching TRBD2. CDR3 length: 18 residues. V shed 1 base, J shed 5 bases, and the junction held 10 bases outside the gene matches. CDR1 is SGHTA and CDR2 is FQGNSA in the germline V gene. CDR3 amino acids: CASSLEGGTSGWKDTQYF. DNA of the CDR3: TGTGCCAGCAGCTTAGAAGGAGGGACTAGCGGGTGGAAAGATACGCAGTATTTT.

This clone came up once. Other nucleotide sequences in the sample specify the same CDR3. This sequence joins TRBV28 and TRBJ1-2; the D gene is possibly TRBD1 (5 bases). The germline V gene has CDR1 MDHEN and CDR2 SYDVKM. The CDR3 extends over 12 amino acids. The germline V and J ends were trimmed by 2 bases and 5 bases, with 6 bases remaining between them. CDR3 in amino acids: CASSLAGYGYTF. The CDR3 coding sequence is TGTGCCAGCAGTTTAGCAGGGTATGGCTACACCTTC.

This clone was seen only a few times. One junction end disagrees with the germline gene, perhaps due to a read error. The V call is TRBV12-5, the J call TRBJ2-1; D might be TRBD1 (6 bases). This CDR3 region has 16 residues. The germline gives CDR1 LGHNT, CDR2 FRNRAP. CDR3 region: CASGLVLGGVKNEQFF. The CDR3 nucleotides are TGTGCTAGTGGATTGGTATTAGGGGGAGTAAAGAATGAGCAGTTCTTC.

The rearrangement uses TRBV3-1 (or the pseudogene TRBV3-2) and TRBJ1-1; D is uncertain. The CDR3 has 13 residues. Trimming left V 2 bases short and J 1 base short, with 5 bases between. The germline CDR1 and CDR2 sequences are LGHDT and YNNKEL (reference sequence). CDR3 residues: CASSQLRNTEAFF. CDR3 nucleotide sequence: TGTGCCAGCAGCCAACTAAGGAACACTGAAGCTTTCTTT.

There are a few counts of this clone. The rearrangement links TRBV14 to TRBJ1-1; D not resolved. The germline CDR1 and CDR2 sequences are SGHDN and FVKESK. This CDR3 contains 12 residues. V was pared by 1 base and J by 3 bases, with 3 bases between. This CDR3 reads CASSQAYTEAFF. CDR3 bases: TGTGCCAGCAGCCAAGCTTACACTGAAGCTTTCTTT.

Only one count was recorded for this clone. V gene TRBV29-1 combines with J gene TRBJ1-1, with TRBD1 matching 8 bases. V dropped 7 bases and J dropped 4; count of bases not matched to a gene: 8. The CDR3 runs 13 residues. Germline-derived CDR1 and CDR2 are SQVTM and ANQGSEA. Written as DNA, the CDR3 is TGCAGCGCACGGACAGGGAGGGGCACTGAAGCTTTCTTT. Protein: CSARTGRGTEAFF.

V and J are TRBV15 and TRBJ2-1; D not certain. V was shortened by 1 base and J by 0 bases, with 10 bases between the two germline ends. The CDR3 has 16 amino acids. Germline loops: CDR1 LNHNV, CDR2 YYDKDF (reference sequence). CDR3 sequence reads: CATSRVGLVSYNEQFF. The DNA of the CDR3 is TGTGCCACCAGCAGAGTGGGTCTAGTCTCCTACAATGAGCAGTTCTTC.

V is TRBV5-1 and J is TRBJ2-1, with 13 positions matching TRBD2. The CDR3 has 15 residues. Germline CDR1 and CDR2: SGHRS and YFSETQ. J lost 5 bases, V lost 4 bases, and 3 bases had no gene match. The chain's CDR3 is CASSAGTSGNNEQFF. Written as DNA, the CDR3 is TGCGCCAGCAGCGCAGGGACTAGCGGGAACAATGAGCAGTTCTTC. Looking up the rest from reference TRBV5-1 and TRBJ2-1 gives the full variable domain: KAGVTQTPRYLIKTRGQQVTLSCSPISGHRSVSWYQQTPGQGLQFLFEYFSETQRNKGNFPGRFSGRQFSNSRSEMNVSTLELGDSALYLCASSAGTSGNNEQFFGPGTRLTVL.

V and J are TRBV19 and TRBJ2-1; D tentatively reads TRBD1 or TRBD2 (5 bases each). The CDR3 contains 16 residues. V lost 5 bases and J 7 bases, leaving 21 bases between the germline ends. Germline values: CDR1 LNHDA, CDR2 SQIVND (reference sequence). CDR3 nucleotides: TGTGCCAGTAGTTCGGTGGACGCGAGGGGTGGTAATGAGCAGTTCTTC. Translated, it gives CASSSVDARGGNEQFF. The whole variable domain, filled in from reference TRBV19 and TRBJ2-1, reads DGGITQSPKYLFRKEGQNVTLSCEQNLNHDAMYWYRQDPGQGLRLIYYSQIVNDFQKGDIAEGYSVSREKKESFPLTVTSAQKNPTAFYLCASSSVDARGGNEQFFGPGTRLTVL.

The rearrangement links TRBV7-6 to TRBJ1-1, with 8 bases matching TRBD1. Unmatched junction bases numbered 9, after V lost 4 bases and J lost 2 bases. Germline loops: CDR1 SGHVS, CDR2 FNYEAQ. This CDR3 comprises 16 residues. The CDR3 spells CASSSSLDRENTEAFF. The CDR3 nucleotides are TGTGCCAGCAGCTCTTCTTTGGACAGGGAAAACACTGAAGCTTTCTTT.

The chain recombines TRBV5-1 with TRBJ1-4; D call uncertain. Germline V lookup: CDR1 SGHRS, CDR2 YFSETQ. The CDR3 has 15 amino acids. Trimming shortened V by 4 bases and J by 2 bases, and 12 bases separated the two germline ends. CDR3 residues: CASSVTWGTNEKLFF. CDR3 bases: TGCGCCAGCAGCGTAACGTGGGGTACTAATGAAAAACTGTTTTTT.